Listed here are 28 T cell receptor beta chains from one sample, sequenced in a study. TCRdb independently ran MiXCR on the RT-PCR reads; one entry per CDR3 protein. The sample includes hundreds of thousands of distinct CDR3 sequences, approximately 15% of them seen just once. The specimen sequenced was memory CD4+ T cells from blood. These receptors were taken from a female donor in good health, serving as a healthy control.

In DNA, the CDR3 is TGCGCCAGCAGCTTGGCATCCGGGGACACTGAAGCTTTCTTT. This sequence encodes CASSLASGDTEAFF. The chain carries TRBV5-1 and TRBJ1-1, with unresolved D. Per germline, CDR1 SGHRS and CDR2 YFSETQ. Trimming removed 0 bases at V and 3 bases at J, with 9 bases between. The CDR3 runs to 14 residues.

This clonotype was observed at least ten times. In DNA, the CDR3 is TGTGCCAGCAGCTTGGGGGACAGGGTCTATGGCTACACCTTC. This gives the protein CASSLGDRVYGYTF. The gene calls are TRBV7-9 and TRBJ1-2; TRBD1 matches 9 bases. The CDR3 is made up of 14 amino acids. CDR1 SEHNR and CDR2 FQNEAQ come from the germline V gene (reference sequence). With V trimmed by 3 bases and J by 4 bases, 3 bases remained unmatched.

This clonotype has just a few counts. The rearrangement links TRBV7-2 to TRBJ1-1, with 11 bases matching TRBD1. Trimming at V came to 5 bases and at J to 7 bases, leaving 12 bases not matched to a gene. This CDR3 region has 16 residues. Germline V gene lookup returns CDR1 SGHTA and CDR2 FQGNSA. The CDR3 nucleotides are TGTGCCAGCAGCCTTGGTCGGACAGGGGGCGCGGTTGAAGCTTTCTTT. Translation: CASSLGRTGGAVEAFF.

This clonotype was picked up a small number of times. The chain couples TRBV7-3 to TRBJ2-3; 10 nucleotides line up with TRBD2. The CDR3 runs to 16 residues. V gave up 4 bases and J gave up 4 bases; unmatched junction bases: 8. From germline, CDR1 is SGHTA and CDR2 FQGTGA. In DNA form, the CDR3 reads TGTGCCAGCAGCTCATCCCTAGCGGGAGCTTCAGATACGCAGTATTTT. Translating gives CASSSSLAGASDTQYF. Drawing the rest from reference TRBV7-3 and TRBJ2-3, the complete variable domain is GAGVSQTPSNKVTEKGKYVELRCDPISGHTALYWYRQSLGQGPEFLIYFQGTGAADDSGLPNDRFFAVRPEGSVSTLKIQRTERGDSAVYLCASSSSLAGASDTQYFGPGTRLTVL.

DNA of the CDR3: TGCAGTGTTATGGGTGGGACAGGGCGGGACGAGCAGTACTTC. Translating gives CSVMGGTGRDEQYF. The chain uses TRBV20-1 and TRBJ2-7; TRBD1 aligns across 9 bases. Trimming took 7 bases from V and 5 from J; bases not matched to a gene: 12. In germline, CDR1 is DFQATT, CDR2 SNEGSKA (reference sequence). The CDR3 is 14 amino acids.

This clonotype was seen ten or more times. The chain couples TRBV20-1 to TRBJ1-2; 9 positions agree with TRBD1. Germline V gene sequence: CDR1 DFQATT, CDR2 SNEGSKA (reference sequence). The CDR3 contains 14 residues. V gave up 8 bases and J gave up 5 bases; unmatched junction bases: 12. The CDR3 protein is CSPVTGGAGYGYTF. CDR3 bases: TGCAGTCCCGTAACAGGGGGCGCAGGATATGGCTACACCTTC.

The chain recombines TRBV20-1 with TRBJ2-7, with 11 bases aligning to TRBD2. Germline CDR1 DFQATT, CDR2 SNEGSKA (reference sequence). The CDR3 is made up of 18 amino acids. V dropped 2 bases and J dropped 0; count of bases not matched to a gene: 12. The CDR3 loop is CSARKTGTSGPSSYEQYF. The CDR3 coding sequence is TGCAGTGCTAGAAAGACCGGGACTAGCGGTCCTAGCTCCTACGAGCAGTACTTC.

This clonotype was counted ten times or more. The chain is built from TRBV7-2 and TRBJ1-6, with 11 bases lining up with TRBD1. The CDR3 is 15 amino acids. Germline CDR1 and CDR2: SGHTA and FQGNSA. J gave up 10 bases and V 2 bases, and 4 bases lay outside the gene matches. The CDR3 loop reads CASSLMWDRGSPLHF. The CDR3 region has the DNA TGTGCCAGCAGCTTAATGTGGGACAGGGGGTCACCCCTCCACTTT.

V is TRBV20-1 and J is TRBJ2-7, with D perhaps matching TRBD1 (5 bases). The J call may be in error: the DNA end matches TRBJ2-5 better. Per germline, CDR1 DFQATT and CDR2 SNEGSKA (reference sequence). The CDR3 is 13 residues long. As DNA, the CDR3 is TGCAGTGCTAGCCGACCAGGGTACGAGACCCAGTACTTC. This encodes CSASRPGYETQYF.

The rearrangement uses TRBV6-4 and TRBJ1-2, with 8 bases matching TRBD1. The CDR3 is made up of 14 amino acids. The trim removed 4 bases at V and 8 bases at J, leaving 9 bases unmatched. Per germline, CDR1 MRHNA and CDR2 SNTAGT. CDR3: CASSAFGQGYGYTF. Written as DNA, the CDR3 is TGTGCCAGCAGTGCCTTCGGACAGGGATACGGCTACACCTTC.

This clonotype came up many times. The chain uses TRBV6-1 and TRBJ1-1; no definite D call. The CDR3 length is 13 residues. The germline V and J ends were trimmed by 1 base and 3 bases, with 6 bases remaining between them. From germline, CDR1 is MNHNS and CDR2 SASEGT. The CDR3 region is CASSEDGDTEAFF. CDR3 coding DNA: TGTGCCAGCAGTGAAGACGGGGACACTGAAGCTTTCTTT.

The table lists this clonotype with a few counts. The V and J genes are TRBV3-1 and TRBJ1-1; unclear D gene. The CDR3 consists of 13 residues. Germline V gene sequence: CDR1 LGHDT, CDR2 YNNKEL (reference sequence). V was clipped by 4 bases and J by 6 bases, with 12 bases between them. This CDR3 reads CASSRGPLSEAFF. The CDR3 region has the DNA TGTGCCAGCAGCCGCGGACCGTTGTCTGAAGCTTTCTTT.

This clonotype was seen at least ten times. The V and J genes are TRBV6-4 and TRBJ1-6; 8 bases line up with TRBD1. Germline V CDR1 and CDR2: MRHNA, SNTAGT. V lost 4 bases, J lost 6 bases, and 5 bases stayed unmatched. There are 15 residues in the CDR3. The CDR3 region is CASSAQTGVNSPLHF. The CDR3 bases are TGTGCCAGCAGTGCCCAGACAGGGGTTAATTCACCCCTCCACTTT.

In this sample, this clonotype turned up many times. J is TRBJ2-3 and V is TRBV5-1, with TRBD1 identical over 9 bases. The ends lost 2 bases at V and 6 bases at J; junction bases unmatched: 4. The CDR3 extends over 14 amino acids. CDR1 is SGHRS, CDR2 YFSETQ, per germline. The CDR3 nucleotides read TGCGCCAGCAGCTTACAGGGGGCGGGGGATACGCAGTATTTT. Translated: CASSLQGAGDTQYF.

There are many counts of this clonotype. The chain has TRBV7-6 and TRBJ1-5; 8 bases line up with TRBD1. Unmatched junction bases numbered 6, after V lost 5 bases and J lost 3 bases. This CDR3 contains 15 residues. Per germline, CDR1 SGHVS and CDR2 FNYEAQ. CDR3 in DNA: TGTGCCAGCAGCCGAGGACAGGGCTCCAATCAGCCCCAGCATTTT. Protein sequence: CASSRGQGSNQPQHF.

The chain recombines TRBV27 with TRBJ1-2; unclear D gene. From germline, CDR1 is MNHEY and CDR2 SMNVEV (reference sequence). CDR3 length equals 14 residues. Trimming cost V 0 bases and J 4 bases, with 9 bases left between them. In DNA, the CDR3 is TGTGCCAGCAGTTTATCCTCGCGGGTCTATGGCTACACCTTC. Protein sequence: CASSLSSRVYGYTF.

This clonotype occurred a few times. This chain's CDR3 is CASRPGGVDTEAFF. Here the CDR3 DNA reads TGTGCCAGCAGGCCCGGGGGGGTTGACACTGAAGCTTTCTTT. The chain recombines TRBV7-3 with TRBJ1-1, with D tentatively TRBD1 (5 bases). Germline V lookup: CDR1 SGHTA, CDR2 FQGTGA. This CDR3 is built from 14 residues. Between the trimmed V and J ends, which lost 6 bases and 3 bases, there was a span of 14 bases.

This clonotype was recorded a few times. The genes are TRBV10-1 and TRBJ2-1, with D possibly being TRBD2 (5 bases). The germline V gene encodes CDR1 WNHNN and CDR2 SYGVQD (reference sequence). This CDR3 contains 12 residues. Trimming cost V 6 bases and J 7 bases, with 10 bases left between them. CDR3 protein: CASRGPGNEQFF. The CDR3 DNA reads TGCGCCAGCAGAGGACCGGGGAATGAGCAGTTCTTC.

At least ten counts were recorded for this clonotype. J is TRBJ1-1 and V is TRBV7-2; D call uncertain. V lost 5 bases and J 0 bases, leaving 7 bases between the germline ends. Germline CDR1 and CDR2: SGHTA and FQGNSA. The CDR3 totals 13 residues. CDR3 protein: CASSPLMNTEAFF. The CDR3 region has the DNA TGTGCCAGCAGCCCCTTGATGAACACTGAAGCTTTCTTT.

The V call is TRBV2, the J call TRBJ2-7; 8 bases agree with TRBD1. Germline CDR1 is SNHLY and CDR2 is FYNNEI. The V and J ends lost 7 bases and 3 bases, in that order; junction bases with no gene match: 8. CDR3 length equals 14 residues. DNA of the CDR3: TGTGCCAGCACCTTGCCGGACAGGGTCTACGAGCAGTACTTC. It yields the protein CASTLPDRVYEQYF.

This clonotype came up many times. V gene TRBV12-3 or TRBV12-4 combines with J gene TRBJ2-3, with D hard to call. Between the trimmed V and J ends, which lost 6 bases and 4 bases, there was a span of 14 bases. CDR3 length: 14 residues. CDR3 sequence: CASRAGGSPDTQYF. The DNA of the CDR3 is TGTGCCAGCAGAGCTGGTGGGTCCCCAGATACGCAGTATTTT.

V is TRBV6-2 or TRBV6-3 and J is TRBJ2-3; no clear D. The CDR3 is 16 amino acids. V lost 4 bases, J lost 1 base, and 15 bases lay in between. Looked up from germline, CDR1 is MNHEY and CDR2 is SVGEGT. CDR3 DNA: TGTGCCAGCAGTTCCCGATATCTCAAACGCACAGATACGCAGTATTTT. Its protein product is CASSSRYLKRTDTQYF.

This clonotype has at least ten counts. The genes are TRBV29-1 and TRBJ2-7, with D maybe TRBD2 (5 bases). Trimming took 6 bases from V and 5 from J, leaving 14 bases between them. The germline gives CDR1 SQVTM, CDR2 ANQGSEA. The CDR3 has 12 amino acids. Here the CDR3 DNA reads TGCAGCGTGGACTTAGGGTGGGACGAGCAGTACTTC. It encodes CSVDLGWDEQYF.

There are a few counts of this clonotype. The chain couples TRBV6-1 to TRBJ2-3; no clear D. The ends were cut back, 4 bases at V and 2 bases at J, with 10 bases in the middle. Germline V gives CDR1 MNHNS, CDR2 SASEGT. There are 14 residues in the CDR3. The CDR3 sequence: CASSGRTPTDTQYF. In DNA, the CDR3 is TGTGCCAGCAGTGGCCGAACTCCCACAGATACGCAGTATTTT.

The sample holds a few counts of this clonotype. This chain connects TRBV20-1 to TRBJ1-5; D is unresolved. Germline CDR1 reads DFQATT; CDR2 reads SNEGSKA (reference sequence). The CDR3 is 12 residues long. V was shortened by 1 base and J by 10 bases, with 11 bases between the two germline ends. The CDR3 spells CSARVGQRPQHF. CDR3 bases: TGCAGTGCTAGAGTGGGTCAAAGACCCCAGCATTTT.

This clonotype was counted at least ten times. This rearrangement joins TRBV5-6 to TRBJ2-3; D call uncertain. Between the trimmed V and J ends, which lost 3 bases and 4 bases, there was a span of 15 bases. CDR1 and CDR2 from the germline V gene are SGHDT and YYEEEE. This CDR3 is 15 amino acids long. Written as DNA, the CDR3 is TGTGCCAGCAGCTCTGGACCTGGTTGGGCAGATACGCAGTATTTT. This sequence encodes CASSSGPGWADTQYF.

This clonotype occurred a few times. V is TRBV7-2 and J is TRBJ2-1; no clear D. With 2 bases removed from V and 4 bases from J, the gap between germline ends came to 9 bases. Germline V lookup: CDR1 SGHTA, CDR2 FQGNSA. The CDR3 runs to 14 residues. The CDR3 DNA is TGTGCCAGCAGCTTACCGATAAGTTACAATGAGCAGTTCTTC. Protein sequence: CASSLPISYNEQFF.

The table lists this clonotype with many counts. V and J are TRBV5-1 and TRBJ2-1, with 9 bases fitting TRBD2. The junction had 7 bases not matched to a gene; V was cut back by 4 bases and J by 2 bases. Germline CDR1 reads SGHRS; CDR2 reads YFSETQ. The CDR3 length is 16 residues. The CDR3 here is CASSGGTSRAYNEQFF. CDR3 sequence (DNA): TGCGCCAGCAGCGGGGGGACTAGCAGGGCCTACAATGAGCAGTTCTTC. The entire variable domain, with the rest obtained from reference TRBV5-1 and TRBJ2-1, is as follows: KAGVTQTPRYLIKTRGQQVTLSCSPISGHRSVSWYQQTPGQGLQFLFEYFSETQRNKGNFPGRFSGRQFSNSRSEMNVSTLELGDSALYLCASSGGTSRAYNEQFFGPGTRLTVL.